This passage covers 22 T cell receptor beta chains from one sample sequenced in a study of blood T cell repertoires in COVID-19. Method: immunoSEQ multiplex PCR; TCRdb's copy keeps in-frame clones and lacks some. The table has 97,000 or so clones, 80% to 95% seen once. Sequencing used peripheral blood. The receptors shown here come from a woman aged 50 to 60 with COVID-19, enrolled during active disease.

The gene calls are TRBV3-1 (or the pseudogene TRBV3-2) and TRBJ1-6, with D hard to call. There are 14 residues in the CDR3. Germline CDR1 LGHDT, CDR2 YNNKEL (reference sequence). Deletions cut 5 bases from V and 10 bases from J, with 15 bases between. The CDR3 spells CASSAVAGRSPLHF. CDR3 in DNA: TGTGCCAGCAGCGCTGTTGCGGGTCGATCACCCCTCCACTTT.

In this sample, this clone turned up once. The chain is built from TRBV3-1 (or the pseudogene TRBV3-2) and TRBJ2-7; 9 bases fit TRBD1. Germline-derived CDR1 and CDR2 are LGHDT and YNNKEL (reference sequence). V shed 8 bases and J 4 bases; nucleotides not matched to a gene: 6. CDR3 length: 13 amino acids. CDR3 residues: CASDRGTGYEQYF. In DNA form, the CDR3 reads TGTGCCAGCGATCGGGGGACAGGGTACGAGCAGTACTTC.

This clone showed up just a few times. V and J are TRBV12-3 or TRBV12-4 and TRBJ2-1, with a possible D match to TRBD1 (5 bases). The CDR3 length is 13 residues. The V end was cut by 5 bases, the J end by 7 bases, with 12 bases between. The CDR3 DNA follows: TGTGCCAGCAGTCAGAACAGGTGGAATGAGCAGTTCTTC. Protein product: CASSQNRWNEQFF.

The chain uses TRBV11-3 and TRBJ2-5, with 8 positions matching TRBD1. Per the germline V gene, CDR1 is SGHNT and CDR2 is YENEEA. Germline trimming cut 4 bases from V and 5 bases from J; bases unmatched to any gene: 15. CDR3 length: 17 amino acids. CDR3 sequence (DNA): TGTGCCAGCAGCTCGGCTCCCTTGACAGGGGCGGGTGAGACCCAGTACTTC. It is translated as CASSSAPLTGAGETQYF.

CDR3 bases: TGTGCCATCAGGACAGGGGGCGTCTCCGAGCAGTACTTC. Translating it yields CAIRTGGVSEQYF. The chain links TRBV10-3 to TRBJ2-7, with TRBD1 matching 10 bases. The length of the CDR3 is 13 residues. Trimming took 6 bases from V and 6 from J; bases not matched to a gene: 5. The germline CDR1 and CDR2 sequences are ENHRY and SYGVKD.

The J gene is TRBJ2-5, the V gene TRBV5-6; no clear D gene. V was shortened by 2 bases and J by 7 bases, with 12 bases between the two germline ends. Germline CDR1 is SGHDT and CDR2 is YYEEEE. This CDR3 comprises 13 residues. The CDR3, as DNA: TGTGCCAGCAGCTTCGGTTCCCCGTGGACCCAGTACTTC. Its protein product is CASSFGSPWTQYF.

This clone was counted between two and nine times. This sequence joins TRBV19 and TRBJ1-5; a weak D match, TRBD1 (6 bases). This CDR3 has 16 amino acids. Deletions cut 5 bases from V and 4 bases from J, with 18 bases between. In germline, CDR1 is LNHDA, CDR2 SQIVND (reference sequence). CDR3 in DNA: TGTGCCAGTAGTGCCGTTCACGGGACACGAAATCAGCCCCAGCATTTT. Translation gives CASSAVHGTRNQPQHF. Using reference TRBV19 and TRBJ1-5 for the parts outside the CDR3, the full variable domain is DGGITQSPKYLFRKEGQNVTLSCEQNLNHDAMYWYRQDPGQGLRLIYYSQIVNDFQKGDIAEGYSVSREKKESFPLTVTSAQKNPTAFYLCASSAVHGTRNQPQHFGDGTRLSIL.

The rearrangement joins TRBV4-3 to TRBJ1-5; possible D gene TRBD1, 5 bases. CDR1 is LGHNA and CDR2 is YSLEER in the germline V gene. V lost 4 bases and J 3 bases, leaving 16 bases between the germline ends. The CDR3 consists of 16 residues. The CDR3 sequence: CASSLPITGDNQPQHF. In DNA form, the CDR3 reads TGCGCCAGCAGCCTACCGATTACAGGCGACAATCAGCCCCAGCATTTT.

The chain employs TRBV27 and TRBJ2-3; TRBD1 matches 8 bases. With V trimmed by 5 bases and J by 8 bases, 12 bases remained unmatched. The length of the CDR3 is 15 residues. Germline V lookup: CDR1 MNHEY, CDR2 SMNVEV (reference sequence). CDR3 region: CASSGDRGQASTQYF. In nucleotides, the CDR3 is TGTGCCAGCAGTGGTGACAGGGGACAGGCGAGTACGCAGTATTTT.

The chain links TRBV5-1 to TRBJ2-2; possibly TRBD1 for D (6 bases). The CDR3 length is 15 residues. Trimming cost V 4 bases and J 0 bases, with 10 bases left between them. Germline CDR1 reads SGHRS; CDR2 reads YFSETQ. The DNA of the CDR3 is TGCGCCAGCAGCCTCGGACAGACGAACACCGGGGAGCTGTTTTTT. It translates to CASSLGQTNTGELFF.

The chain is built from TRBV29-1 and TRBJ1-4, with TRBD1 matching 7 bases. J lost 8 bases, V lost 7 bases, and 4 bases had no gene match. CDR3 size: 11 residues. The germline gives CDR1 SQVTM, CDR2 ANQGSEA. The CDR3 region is CSAGTVEKLFF. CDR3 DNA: TGCAGCGCCGGGACAGTCGAAAAACTGTTTTTT.

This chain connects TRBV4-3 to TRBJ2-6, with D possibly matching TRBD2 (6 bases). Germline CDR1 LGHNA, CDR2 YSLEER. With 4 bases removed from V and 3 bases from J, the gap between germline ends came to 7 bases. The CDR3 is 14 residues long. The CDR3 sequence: CASSRGLGANVLTF. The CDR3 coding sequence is TGCGCCAGCAGCCGGGGACTTGGGGCCAACGTCCTGACTTTC.

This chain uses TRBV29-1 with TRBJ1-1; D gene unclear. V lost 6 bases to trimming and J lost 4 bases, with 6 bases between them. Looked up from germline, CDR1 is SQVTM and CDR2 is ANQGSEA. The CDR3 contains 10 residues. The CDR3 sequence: CSVAGTEAFF. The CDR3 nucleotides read TGCAGCGTCGCGGGCACTGAAGCTTTCTTT.

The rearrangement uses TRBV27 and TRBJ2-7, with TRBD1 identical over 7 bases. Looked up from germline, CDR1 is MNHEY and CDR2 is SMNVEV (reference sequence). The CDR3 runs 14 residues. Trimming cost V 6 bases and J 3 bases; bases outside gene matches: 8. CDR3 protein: CASRVLTGDYEQYF. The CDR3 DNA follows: TGTGCCAGCAGAGTATTAACAGGGGACTACGAGCAGTACTTC.

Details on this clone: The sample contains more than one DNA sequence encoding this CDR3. The CDR3 is CASSLVGRENTEAFF. The CDR3 DNA follows: TGTGCCAGCAGCTTAGTAGGCAGGGAGAACACTGAAGCTTTCTTT. This chain connects TRBV7-9 to TRBJ1-1; TRBD1 is a possible D gene (5 bases). V dropped 1 base and J dropped 1 base, with 10 bases sitting between them. The CDR3 extends over 15 amino acids. The germline gives CDR1 SEHNR, CDR2 FQNEAQ (reference sequence).

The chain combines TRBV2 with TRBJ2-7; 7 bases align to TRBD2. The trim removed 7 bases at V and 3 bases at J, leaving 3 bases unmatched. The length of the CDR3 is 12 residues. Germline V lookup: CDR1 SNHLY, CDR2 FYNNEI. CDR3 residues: CASKGRVYEQYF. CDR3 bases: TGTGCCAGCAAAGGGAGGGTCTACGAGCAGTACTTC.

The CDR3 DNA reads TGTGCCAGCAGCTTAGAGACTAGAGCAGATACGCAGTATTTT. Protein sequence: CASSLETRADTQYF. The chain combines TRBV7-2 with TRBJ2-3, with a tentative D call TRBD2 (6 bases). The CDR3 has 14 residues. V was trimmed by 1 base and J by 4 bases, leaving 9 bases between them. Looked up from germline, CDR1 is SGHTA and CDR2 is FQGNSA. Looking up the rest from reference TRBV7-2 and TRBJ2-3 gives the full variable domain: GAGVSQSPSNKVTEKGKDVELRCDPISGHTALYWYRQSLGQGLEFLIYFQGNSAPDKSGLPSDRFSAERTGGSVSTLTIQRTQQEDSAVYLCASSLETRADTQYFGPGTRLTVL.

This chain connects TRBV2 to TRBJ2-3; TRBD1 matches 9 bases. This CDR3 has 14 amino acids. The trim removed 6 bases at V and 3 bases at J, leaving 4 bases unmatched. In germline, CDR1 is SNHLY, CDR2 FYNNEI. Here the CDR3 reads CASRRQGGTDTQYF. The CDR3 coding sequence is TGTGCCAGCAGGAGACAGGGGGGTACAGATACGCAGTATTTT.

In DNA, the CDR3 is TGTGCCAGCAGTGCTCGGCTCCTAGGACAGGGAGATTCCTATAATTCACCCCTCCACTTT. Residues: CASSARLLGQGDSYNSPLHF. The chain joins TRBV6-1 to TRBJ1-6; 8 positions agree with TRBD1. The CDR3 sequence is 20 residues long. From germline, CDR1 is MNHNS and CDR2 SASEGT. V lost 4 bases and J lost 1; bases outside the gene matches: 15.

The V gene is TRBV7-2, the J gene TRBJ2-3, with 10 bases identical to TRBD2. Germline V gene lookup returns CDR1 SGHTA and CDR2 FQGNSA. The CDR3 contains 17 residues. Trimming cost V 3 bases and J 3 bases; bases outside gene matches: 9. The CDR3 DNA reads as TGTGCCAGCAGCTTGGTGCTCCTAGCGGGGGCTACAGATACGCAGTATTTT. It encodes CASSLVLLAGATDTQYF.

The CDR3 here is CASSLGQGLSEAFF. Written as DNA, the CDR3 is TGTGCCAGCAGCTTAGGACAGGGGCTGTCTGAAGCTTTCTTT. The chain is built from TRBV7-6 and TRBJ1-1; TRBD1 agrees at 8 bases. V dropped 1 base and J dropped 6; count of bases not matched to a gene: 4. Germline lookup yields CDR1 SGHVS and CDR2 FNYEAQ. The CDR3 covers 14 residues.

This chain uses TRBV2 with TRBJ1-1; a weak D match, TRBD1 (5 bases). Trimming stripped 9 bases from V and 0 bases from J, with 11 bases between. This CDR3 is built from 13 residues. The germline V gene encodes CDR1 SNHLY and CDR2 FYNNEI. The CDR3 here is CASHDSLNTEAFF. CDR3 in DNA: TGTGCCAGTCACGACAGCTTGAACACTGAAGCTTTCTTT.